This T cell receptor beta chain was observed in a study of T cell changes during pregnancy in multiple sclerosis. J lost 8 bases, V lost 7 bases, and 13 bases had no gene match. Germline CDR1 MNHNS, CDR2 SASEGT. This CDR3 has 15 amino acids. Here immunoSEQ multiplex PCR was the method, and the copy in TCRdb shows in-frame clones only, minus some. The repertoire holds over 25,000 clones, with 85% to 95% as singletons. Sequences were derived from CD4+ T cells from peripheral blood mononuclear cells, sampled in the second trimester of pregnancy. The V call is TRBV6-1, the J call TRBJ1-5; the match to TRBD1 covers 8 bases. This clonotype originated in a female donor with multiple sclerosis, enrolled in a pregnancy study. The CDR3 region has the DNA TGTGCCAGCACATCCCTCGGACAGGGAAGGGAGCCCCAGCATTTT. It encodes CASTSLGQGREPQHF.